These T cell receptor beta chains were read from a single sample in a study of CD8 T cells in Susac syndrome. MiXCR, applied by TCRdb to the immunoSEQ multiplex PCR reads, yields one record per CDR3 protein. The data contain approximately 150,000 distinct CDR3 sequences, roughly 92% of them singletons. The sample comprised CD4+ T cells from PBMCs. The receptors were gathered from a human donor with multiple sclerosis. Both conserved end residues are trimmed from each CDR3. Each record gives: J gene, clone size, V gene, CDR3 protein. Where a row states a size, it is once, few, many or the class of an expanded clone; other rows omit it.

>TRBJ1-2|-|TRBV7-9
ASSGRVAGYT
>TRBJ2-7|once|TRBV30
AWSVRVRGSYEQY
>TRBJ2-7|-|TRBV5-1
ASSLGQGRTYEQY
>TRBJ2-7|-|TRBV12-3/TRBV12-4
ASSSPPGTGWSEQY
>TRBJ2-3|once|TRBV20-1
SARATSGGLIGTQY
>TRBJ2-7|once|TRBV3-1
ASSQEQYEQY
>TRBJ2-1|once|TRBV7-6
ASSLEAGGYYNEQF
>TRBJ1-5|-|TRBV30
AWNVGGGSNQPQH
>TRBJ2-6|once|TRBV6-1
ASSGGGPSGANVLT
>TRBJ2-2|-|TRBV3-1
ASSPPGDYKSGELF
>TRBJ1-1|-|TRBV5-6
ASSLMGAQATEAF
>TRBJ1-6|-|TRBV23-1
ASSQRDAIRDCNSPLH
>TRBJ2-4|-|TRBV20-1
SARGLGRGNIQY
>TRBJ2-3|-|TRBV11-2
ASSTQWGDTQY
>TRBJ1-1|-|TRBV7-8
ASSLVESTEAF
>TRBJ2-2|-|TRBV5-1
ASSFQDRGNTGELF
>TRBJ2-7|-|TRBV7-2
ASSVTGTGIYEQY
>TRBJ2-1|-|TRBV9
ASSVGRTSGTYNEQF
>TRBJ2-2|-|TRBV2
ASSASGGPRGGELF
>TRBJ2-1|-|TRBV6-2/TRBV6-3
ASSYRRGGLAGNQQF
>TRBJ2-7|once|TRBV29-1
SALDKSSYEQY
>TRBJ2-1|-|TRBV19
ASSLGGPPLNEQF
>TRBJ2-6|-|TRBV4-1
ASSQVPQGGPTNVLT
>TRBJ2-7|-|TRBV2
ASEGFTPLREQY
>TRBJ1-2|-|TRBV2
ASRATGAEGGYT
>TRBJ2-2|-|TRBV11-2
ASSLGTSTGELF
>TRBJ2-7|-|TRBV20-1
SFKRGDLYEQY
>TRBJ2-6|once|TRBV14
ASSPPSRANVLT
>TRBJ2-5|-|TRBV19
ASSLEEETQY
>TRBJ2-3|once|TRBV7-3
ASSLSPAPTDTQY
>TRBJ2-5|-|TRBV7-3
ASSLNGATRAQY
>TRBJ2-7|-|TRBV3-1
ASSHRDSGYEQY
>TRBJ1-2|-|TRBV12-3/TRBV12-4
ASTAPGQGRYGYT
>TRBJ1-5|-|TRBV3-1
ASSSRGVDQPQH
>TRBJ1-1|-|TRBV9
ASSARDRDEAF
>TRBJ2-5|-|TRBV6-2/TRBV6-3
ASTLGQLGEETQY
>TRBJ2-1|-|TRBV5-4
ASSPRTGQSSYNEQF
>TRBJ2-1|-|TRBV6-2/TRBV6-3
ASRRGGAYNEQF
>TRBJ2-7|-|TRBV12-3/TRBV12-4
ASSYGGPSYEQY
>TRBJ2-5|-|TRBV3-1
ASSQGTGAKTQY
>TRBJ1-3|-|TRBV20-1
SARRTGRNTIY
>TRBJ2-7|-|TRBV4-3
ASSSGRGYEQY
>TRBJ2-4|-|TRBV2
ASSEELRGFKNIQY
>TRBJ1-1|-|TRBV9
ASSPQGQVNTEAF
>TRBJ1-1|-|TRBV29-1
SVVDRPLNTEAF